Sequencing of this T cell receptor beta chain was carried out in a study of T cells after yellow fever vaccination. TCRdb ran MiXCR on the 5' RACE reads and lists one entry per CDR3 protein. The repertoire consists of some 80,000 distinct CDR3 sequences, with about 14% occurring once and the leading ten covering around 25%. The ends were cut back, 4 bases at V and 3 bases at J, with 10 bases in the middle. The CDR3 is 13 amino acids. Germline assignment: CDR1 SGHDT and CDR2 YYEEEE. In this sample, this clonotype turned up a few times. The V call is TRBV5-6, the J call TRBJ1-1; no clear D gene. The source material was CD8+ T cells not binding an NS4B(214-222) dextramer, sorted from PBMCs, sampled more than 20 days after the first yellow fever vaccination. The source of this sequence is a man between 18 and 35 years old who received the YFV17D yellow fever vaccine. The CDR3 nucleotides read TGTGCCAGCAGCCAGGTGCGAGACACTGAAGCTTTCTTT. Its protein product is CASSQVRDTEAFF.